Following are 12 T cell receptor beta chains from one sample sequenced in a study of CD8 T cells in Susac syndrome. Random hexamers were used to reverse transcribe the RNA input (roughly 0.5 to 1 ug). TCRdb fed the immunoSEQ multiplex PCR reads into MiXCR, producing one record per CDR3 protein. Here the sample spans 150,000 to 200,000 distinct CDR3 sequences, around 94% being singletons. The specimen was CD4+ T cells from PBMCs. Every receptor here comes from a human donor with Susac syndrome.

This clonotype was seen a single time. The chain recombines TRBV29-1 with TRBJ1-3; D is unclear. In germline, CDR1 is SQVTM, CDR2 ANQGSEA. The CDR3 is 13 residues long. Trimming removed 3 bases at V and 0 bases at J, with 6 bases between. The chain's CDR3 is CSVEANSGNTIYF. CDR3 coding DNA: TGCAGCGTTGAGGCAAACTCTGGAAACACCATATATTTT. The full variable domain, with the rest looked up from reference TRBV29-1 and TRBJ1-3, is SAVISQKPSRDICQRGTSLTIQCQVDSQVTMMFWYRQQPGQSLTLIATANQGSEATYESGFVIDKFPISRPNLTFSTLTVSNMSPEDSSIYLCSVEANSGNTIYFGEGSWLTVV.

The chain joins TRBV4-3 to TRBJ2-7; tentatively, D is TRBD1 (5 bases). Trimming removed 1 base from V and 3 bases from J, with 7 bases in between. Germline V gene data show CDR1 as LGHNA and CDR2 as YSLEER. CDR3 length: 13 amino acids. The CDR3 DNA sequence: TGCGCCAGCAGCCAAGGGGGCCTCTACGAGCAGTACTTC. Translated: CASSQGGLYEQYF.

The chain employs TRBV3-1 and TRBJ1-1; possible D gene TRBD1, 5 bases. The germline gives CDR1 LGHDT, CDR2 YNNKEL (reference sequence). V was clipped by 8 bases and J by 1 base, with 11 bases between them. The CDR3 sequence is 13 residues long. The CDR3 bases are TGTGCCAGCGGGACGGGGAAGAACACTGAAGCTTTCTTT. Translation gives CASGTGKNTEAFF.

A note on this clonotype: One end of the junction is discordant with germline, which a read error may explain. The CDR3: CAWSRPPLRESDF. CDR3 coding DNA: TGTGCCTGGAGCCGACCCCCCCTCCGAGAGTCGGACTTC. The V gene is TRBV30, the J gene TRBJ2-7; D is uncertain. This CDR3 has 13 amino acids. The germline gives CDR1 GTSNPN, CDR2 SVGIG (reference sequence).

V and J are TRBV24-1 and TRBJ1-5; D possibly corresponds to TRBD1 (6 bases). The length of the CDR3 is 16 residues. Germline CDR1 is KGHDR and CDR2 is SFDVKD. V was cut by 3 bases and J by 2 bases, with 13 bases left in between. The CDR3 DNA sequence: TGTGCCACCAGTGATGAAGACAGGTCCCGCAATCAGCCCCAGCATTTT. Amino acids: CATSDEDRSRNQPQHF.

This chain joins TRBV5-1 and TRBJ1-6; TRBD1 is a possible D gene (6 bases). The ends were cut back, 4 bases at V and 0 bases at J, with 11 bases in the middle. There are 16 residues in the CDR3. Germline CDR1 is SGHRS and CDR2 is YFSETQ. The chain's CDR3 is CASSKDRFSYNSPLHF. Here the CDR3 DNA reads TGCGCCAGCAGCAAGGACAGATTCTCCTATAATTCACCCCTCCACTTT.

The J gene is TRBJ2-1, the V gene TRBV21-1; the DNA was not used to check the table's D call, TRBD1. TRBV21-1 has pseudogene status. The CDR3 totals 17 residues. Here the CDR3 DNA reads TGTGCCAGCAGCAAAACGGAACAGGAGAGCTCCTACAATGAGCAGTTCTTC. It is translated as CASSKTEQESSYNEQFF.

The J gene is TRBJ1-3, the V gene TRBV6-5; D might be TRBD1 (5 bases). V lost 9 bases and J 0 bases, leaving 9 bases between the germline ends. Germline assignment: CDR1 MNHEY and CDR2 SVGAGI. This CDR3 region has 13 residues. CDR3 in amino acids: CASSTVSGNTIYF. CDR3 coding DNA: TGTGCCAGTTCGACAGTCTCTGGAAACACCATATATTTT.

This sequence joins TRBV7-9 and TRBJ2-5; 10 positions match TRBD2. The CDR3 contains 17 residues. CDR1 SEHNR and CDR2 FQNEAQ come from the germline V gene (reference sequence). V was pared by 5 bases and J by 1 base, with 10 bases of the junction left unmatched. CDR3 in DNA: TGTGCCAGCAGCCCTGCCACTAGCGGGGCCTTCCAAGAGACCCAGTACTTC. This codes for CASSPATSGAFQETQYF. Using reference TRBV7-9 and TRBJ2-5 for the parts outside the CDR3, the full variable domain is DTGVSQNPRHKITKRGQNVTFRCDPISEHNRLYWYRQTLGQGPEFLTYFQNEAQLEKSRLLSDRFSAERPKGSFSTLEIQRTEQGDSAMYLCASSPATSGAFQETQYFGPGTRLLVL.

The gene calls are TRBV5-6 and TRBJ2-1, with D maybe TRBD2 (5 bases). The germline V and J ends were trimmed by 5 bases and 4 bases, with 10 bases remaining between them. CDR3 length: 13 residues. In germline, CDR1 is SGHDT, CDR2 YYEEEE. The CDR3 nucleotides read TGTGCCAGCAGGGTGAGGGAGTACAATGAGCAGTTCTTC. Its translation: CASRVREYNEQFF.

This rearrangement joins TRBV7-2 to TRBJ2-3, with 8 nucleotides matching TRBD1. Per the germline V gene, CDR1 is SGHTA and CDR2 is FQGNSA. J was trimmed by 6 bases and V by 3 bases; bases with no gene match: 8. The CDR3 runs to 15 residues. For the CDR3, the DNA is TGTGCCAGCAGCTTCAGACAGGGGATTTTTGATACGCAGTATTTT. Translating it yields CASSFRQGIFDTQYF.

The V gene is TRBV20-1, the J gene TRBJ1-3; D perhaps matches TRBD1 (6 bases). The CDR3 runs 13 residues. V lost 5 bases and J 8 bases, leaving 16 bases between the germline ends. Germline V CDR1 and CDR2: DFQATT, SNEGSKA (reference sequence). For the CDR3, the DNA is TGCAGTGCTCAAACAGGGAAAAGCGACACCATATATTTT. This sequence encodes CSAQTGKSDTIYF.